The table lists the clone carrying this T cell receptor beta chain with a few counts. The sample is drawn from a study of human T cells and chemical hapten exposure. Overall study context: Mainly, slight library volume differences in the pool made TCR yields vary.

Time point: patch test 1, 2 weeks after DPC sensitization. Treatment described: therapeutic diphenylcyclopropenone sensitization with weekly scalp DPC. In the library, unique molecular identifiers were attached to individual cDNA molecules. TCRdb itself ran the RACE reads through MiXCR, one entry per CDR3 protein. The table lists about 340,000 distinct CDR3 sequences, around 7% of them singletons. There are 16 residues in the CDR3. J was trimmed by 3 bases and V by 5 bases; bases with no gene match: 11. Germline assignment: CDR1 SGHTA and CDR2 FQGTGA. The TCR comes from a woman between 18 and 30 years old with alopecia areata. Some clones in this sample may be carry-over from other donors' samples. The genes are TRBV7-3 and TRBJ2-5, with TRBD2 identical over 8 bases. Sequencing was performed on whole blood, taken in connection with sensitization to the hapten diphenylcyclopropenone (DPC). Written as DNA, the CDR3 is TGTGCCAGCAGCCCCCGGGGGGGGGCACCTAAAGAGACCCAGTACTTC. Protein product: CASSPRGGAPKETQYF.